This T cell receptor (beta chain) was profiled in a study of T cells after yellow fever vaccination. This clonotype was counted between two and nine times. Its antigen remains unknown. Study conclusions and caveats: Booster sampling recovered most clones from primary vaccination (around 97% CD4, around 90% CD8). Abundant clonotypes from the bulk population could contaminate FACS-sorted repertoires. Secondary responses were weaker yet peaked faster, day 5 versus 15.

The germline V gene has CDR1 MRHNA and CDR2 SNTAGT. The V gene lost 8 bases and the J gene lost 8 bases, with 17 bases spanning the gap. The CDR3 contains 13 residues. Template-switching 5'RACE yielded the TCR cDNA; a universal primer site and UMIs were added in the process. TCRdb itself ran the 5' RACE reads through MiXCR, one entry per CDR3 protein. The sample includes about 580,000 distinct CDR3 sequences, about 17% of them seen just once. This receptor was obtained from a man younger than 35 who received the YFV17D yellow fever vaccine. The rearrangement joins TRBV6-4 to TRBJ2-3; D is possibly TRBD1 or TRBD2 (6 bases each). Sequenced here: PBMCs, sampled 5 days after the first yellow fever vaccination. CDR3 in amino acids: CASSPWGAGTQYF. The DNA for the CDR3 is TGTGCCAGCTCCCCTTGGGGGGCGGGTACGCAGTATTTT.